This T cell receptor (beta chain) is from a study of T-cell reconstitution after alpha-beta-depleted transplantation in children. Regarding the study as a whole: Diversity of TCRbeta at day 60 was high in some patients, arising from surviving recipient T cells and thymic progenitors. Several hundred graft clones that had expanded were reportedly the source of alpha-beta T cells about two months after transplant. After one year, T-cell counts and TCRbeta diversity mostly came from new T cells.

About this clonotype itself: Its specificity is not known.

Unique molecular identifiers featured in how the TCRbeta library was prepared. One entry per CDR3 protein, called by TCRdb with MiXCR from the PCR reads. The sample carries over 150,000 distinct CDR3 sequences, approximately 7% recorded once. The CDR3 extends over 12 amino acids. V was pared by 4 bases and J by 3 bases, with 7 bases between. In germline, CDR1 is SGHNT, CDR2 YYREEE (reference sequence). The material was PBMCs, obtained before TCRalphabeta/CD19-depleted stem cell transplant. The sequence was collected from a boy aged 2 to 9 with acute lymphoblastic leukemia, due to receive a stem cell transplant. This chain connects TRBV5-4 to TRBJ1-2; D not resolved. CDR3 loop: CASSPGDYGYTF. The CDR3 DNA reads TGTGCCAGCAGCCCCGGGGACTATGGCTACACCTTC.